The T cell receptor (beta chain) under discussion was sequenced for a study of brain T cells in children with intractable seizures (dated by TCRdb to about 2021). Study-level background: Resected brain tissue from some 53 pediatric epilepsy surgery cases was initially screened for immune gene transcripts with a NanoString immunology panel. Of the roughly twelve selected surgery cases, pre-surgery blood was also sequenced for eight, so four had brain tissue only.

CDR1 and CDR2 (LNHDA, SQIVND) derive from the germline V gene (reference sequence). For this chain, trimming is 3 bases at the V end and 5 bases at the J end, and the number of junction bases without a gene match is 10. There are 16 amino acids in the CDR3, from cysteine to phenylalanine inclusive. Only the CDR3 DNA stays, 48 bases, in frame from base 1. The time point label of this sample denotes: resected brain tissue, or blood drawn just prior to surgery. The surgery cases showing the highest brain T cell transcript signatures were chosen for TCR beta chain sequencing of brain tissue and, when available, of blood. Before surgery, patients had received at least one anti-epileptic drug. TCR-sequenced patients were children with drug-resistant epilepsy due to tuberous sclerosis complex, focal cortical dysplasia, Rasmussen encephalitis or hemimegalencephaly. Blood was drawn right before the epilepsy surgery. The Monarch genomic DNA purification kit was used to extract bulk genomic DNA from unsorted brain tissue and from whole blood.

On this clone itself: There is no known antigen for this receptor. The record has no base qualities; no much larger clone is one base away.

Paper-wide results and their limitations: The patients' HCMV serostatus was not known, and viral specificity was inferred solely from CDR3 sequence similarity. Because pre- and post-surgery blood were sequenced to different depths, clones absent from the pre-surgery sample may reflect undersampling.

The immunoSEQ assay was applied to genomic DNA to generate the TCR beta chain sequences. Per the authors' processing: Any CDR3 sequence that did not begin with the conserved framework cysteine at position 104 was removed by hand. To get clonality, the normalized Shannon's Diversity Index was subtracted from one, giving values from 0 (maximal diversity) to 1 (oligoclonal). Chi-squared comparison-of-proportions tests were used to check whether the frequency of the same CDR3 differed between samples, for example brain versus blood. Public clonotypes were identified by searching immuneACCESS, and similarity to known antiviral clonotypes was assessed with the VDJdb browser. Held by TCRdb, this immuneACCESS table contains in-frame sequences only and omits some clones. Under half of the omission traces to an unresolved V gene where checked; the cause of the rest is unknown. D and trimming were read from the DNA, whereas the V and J calls and clone size are those reported in that table. This sample comprises about 110,000 clones, roughly 94% of them detected only once. The leading ten clones occupy under 4.5% of the sample.

The chain is assembled from TRBV19 and TRBJ1-1; 9 central nucleotides agree with TRBD1. This receptor was obtained from a boy in the first two years of life with hemimegalencephaly and intractable seizures. Sequencing was performed on peripheral blood, taken at surgery. The base sequence is TGTGCCAGTAGTATTCGAGACAGGGGGATGGGGACTGAAGCTTTCTTT. This translates into CASSIRDRGMGTEAFF.